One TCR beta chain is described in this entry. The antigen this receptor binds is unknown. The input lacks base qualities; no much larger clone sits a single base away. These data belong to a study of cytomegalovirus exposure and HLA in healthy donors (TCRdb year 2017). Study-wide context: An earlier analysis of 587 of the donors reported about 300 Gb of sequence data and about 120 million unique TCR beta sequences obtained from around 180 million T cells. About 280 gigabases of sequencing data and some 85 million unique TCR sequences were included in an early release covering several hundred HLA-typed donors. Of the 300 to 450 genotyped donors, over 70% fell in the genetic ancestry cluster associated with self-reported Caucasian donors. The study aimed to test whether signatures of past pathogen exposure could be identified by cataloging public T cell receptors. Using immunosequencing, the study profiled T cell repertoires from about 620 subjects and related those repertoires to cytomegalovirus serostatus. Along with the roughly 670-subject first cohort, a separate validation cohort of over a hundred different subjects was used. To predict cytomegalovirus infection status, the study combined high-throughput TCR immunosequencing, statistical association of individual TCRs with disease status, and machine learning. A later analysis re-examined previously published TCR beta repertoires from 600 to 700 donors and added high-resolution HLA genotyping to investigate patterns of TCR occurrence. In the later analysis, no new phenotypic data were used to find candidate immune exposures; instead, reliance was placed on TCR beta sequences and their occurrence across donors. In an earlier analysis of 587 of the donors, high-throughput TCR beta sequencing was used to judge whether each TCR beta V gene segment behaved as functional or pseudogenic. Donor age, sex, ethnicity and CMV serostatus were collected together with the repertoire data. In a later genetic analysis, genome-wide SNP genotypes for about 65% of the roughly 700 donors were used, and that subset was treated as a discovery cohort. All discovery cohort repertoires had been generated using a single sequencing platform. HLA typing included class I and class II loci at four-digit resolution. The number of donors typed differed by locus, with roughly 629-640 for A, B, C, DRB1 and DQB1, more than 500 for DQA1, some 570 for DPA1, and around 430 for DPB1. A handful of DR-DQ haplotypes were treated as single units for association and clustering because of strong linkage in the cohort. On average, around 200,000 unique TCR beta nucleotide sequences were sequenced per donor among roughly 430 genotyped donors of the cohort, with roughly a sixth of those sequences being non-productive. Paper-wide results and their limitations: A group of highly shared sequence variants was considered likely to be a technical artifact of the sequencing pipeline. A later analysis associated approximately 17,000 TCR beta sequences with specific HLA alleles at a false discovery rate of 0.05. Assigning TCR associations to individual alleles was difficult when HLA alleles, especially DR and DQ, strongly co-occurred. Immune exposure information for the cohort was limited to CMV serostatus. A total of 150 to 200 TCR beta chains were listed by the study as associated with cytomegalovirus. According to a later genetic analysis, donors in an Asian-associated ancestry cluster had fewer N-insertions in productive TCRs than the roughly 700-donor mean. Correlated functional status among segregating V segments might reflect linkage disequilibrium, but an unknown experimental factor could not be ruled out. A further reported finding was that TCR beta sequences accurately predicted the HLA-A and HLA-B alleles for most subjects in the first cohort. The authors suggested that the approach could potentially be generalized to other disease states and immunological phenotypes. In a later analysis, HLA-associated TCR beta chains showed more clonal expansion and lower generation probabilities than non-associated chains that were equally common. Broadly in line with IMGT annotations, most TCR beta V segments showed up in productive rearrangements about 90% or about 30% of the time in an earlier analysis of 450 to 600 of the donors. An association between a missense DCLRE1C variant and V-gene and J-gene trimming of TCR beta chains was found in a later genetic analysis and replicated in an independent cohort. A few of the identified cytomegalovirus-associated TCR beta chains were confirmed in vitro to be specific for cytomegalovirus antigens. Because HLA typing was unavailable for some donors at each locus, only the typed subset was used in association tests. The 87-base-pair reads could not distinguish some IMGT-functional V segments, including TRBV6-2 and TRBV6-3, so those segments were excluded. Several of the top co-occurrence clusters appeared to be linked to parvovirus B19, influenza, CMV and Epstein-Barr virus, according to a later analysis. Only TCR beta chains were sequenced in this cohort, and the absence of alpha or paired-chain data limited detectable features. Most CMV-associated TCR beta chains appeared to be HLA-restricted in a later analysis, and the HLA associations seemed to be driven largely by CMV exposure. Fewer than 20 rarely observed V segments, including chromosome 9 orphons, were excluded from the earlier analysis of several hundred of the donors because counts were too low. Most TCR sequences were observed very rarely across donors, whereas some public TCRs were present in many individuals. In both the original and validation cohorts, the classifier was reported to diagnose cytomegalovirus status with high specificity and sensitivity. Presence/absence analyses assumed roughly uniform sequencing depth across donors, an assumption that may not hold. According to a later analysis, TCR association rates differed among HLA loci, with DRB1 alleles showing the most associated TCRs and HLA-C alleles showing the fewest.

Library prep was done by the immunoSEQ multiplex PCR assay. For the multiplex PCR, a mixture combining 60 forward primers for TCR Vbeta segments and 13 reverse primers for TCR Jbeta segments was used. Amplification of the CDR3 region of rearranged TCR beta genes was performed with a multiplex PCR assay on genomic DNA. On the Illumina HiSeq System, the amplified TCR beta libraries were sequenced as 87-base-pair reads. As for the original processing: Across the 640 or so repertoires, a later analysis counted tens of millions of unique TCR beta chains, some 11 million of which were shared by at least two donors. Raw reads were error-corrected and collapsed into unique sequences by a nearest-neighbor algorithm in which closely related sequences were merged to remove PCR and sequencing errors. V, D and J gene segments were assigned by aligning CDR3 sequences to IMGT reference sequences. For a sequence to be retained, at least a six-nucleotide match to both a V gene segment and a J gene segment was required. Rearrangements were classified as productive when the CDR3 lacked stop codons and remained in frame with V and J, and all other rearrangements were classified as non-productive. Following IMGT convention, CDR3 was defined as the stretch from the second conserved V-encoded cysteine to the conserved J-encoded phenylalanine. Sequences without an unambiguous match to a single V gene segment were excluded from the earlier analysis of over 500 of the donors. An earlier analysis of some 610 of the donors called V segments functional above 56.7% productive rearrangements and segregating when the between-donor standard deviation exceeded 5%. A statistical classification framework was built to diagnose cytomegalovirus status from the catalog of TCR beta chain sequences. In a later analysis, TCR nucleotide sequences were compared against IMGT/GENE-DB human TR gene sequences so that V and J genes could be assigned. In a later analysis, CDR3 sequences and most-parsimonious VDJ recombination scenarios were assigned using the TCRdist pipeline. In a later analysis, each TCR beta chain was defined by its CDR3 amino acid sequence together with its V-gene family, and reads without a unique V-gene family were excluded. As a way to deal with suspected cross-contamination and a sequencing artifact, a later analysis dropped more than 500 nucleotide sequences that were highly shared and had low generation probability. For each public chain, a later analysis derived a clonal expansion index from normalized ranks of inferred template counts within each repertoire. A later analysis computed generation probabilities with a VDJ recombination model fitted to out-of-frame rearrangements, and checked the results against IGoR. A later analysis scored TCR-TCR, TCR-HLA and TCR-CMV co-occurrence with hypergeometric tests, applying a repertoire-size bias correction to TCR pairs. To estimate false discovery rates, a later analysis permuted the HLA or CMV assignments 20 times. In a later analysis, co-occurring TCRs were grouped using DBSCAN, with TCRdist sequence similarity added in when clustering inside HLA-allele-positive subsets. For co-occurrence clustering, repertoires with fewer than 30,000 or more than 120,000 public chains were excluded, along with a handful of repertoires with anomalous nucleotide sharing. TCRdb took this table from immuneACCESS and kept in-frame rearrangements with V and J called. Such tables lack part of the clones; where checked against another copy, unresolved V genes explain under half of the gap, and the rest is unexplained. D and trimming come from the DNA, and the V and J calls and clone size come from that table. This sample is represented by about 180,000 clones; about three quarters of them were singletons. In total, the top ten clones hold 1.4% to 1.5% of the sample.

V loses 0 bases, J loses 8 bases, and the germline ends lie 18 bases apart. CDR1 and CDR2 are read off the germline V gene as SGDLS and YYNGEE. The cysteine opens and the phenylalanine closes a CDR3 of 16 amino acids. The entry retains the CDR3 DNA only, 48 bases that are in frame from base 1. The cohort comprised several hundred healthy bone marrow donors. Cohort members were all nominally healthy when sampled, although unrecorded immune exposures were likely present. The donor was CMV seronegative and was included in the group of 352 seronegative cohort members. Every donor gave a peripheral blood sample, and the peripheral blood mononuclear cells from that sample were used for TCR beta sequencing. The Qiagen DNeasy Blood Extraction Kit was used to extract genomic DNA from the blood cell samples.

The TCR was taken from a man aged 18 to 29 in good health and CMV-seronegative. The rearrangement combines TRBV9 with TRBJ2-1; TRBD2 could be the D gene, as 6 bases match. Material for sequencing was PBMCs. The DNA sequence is TGTGCCAGCAGCGTAGTCGAGGGAGGACCCACCGATGAGCAGTTCTTC. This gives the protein CASSVVEGGPTDEQFF. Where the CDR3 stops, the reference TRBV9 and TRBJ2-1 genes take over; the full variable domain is DSGVTQTPKHLITATGQRVTLRCSPRSGDLSVYWYQQSLDQGLQFLIQYYNGEERAKGNILERFSAQQFPDLHSELNLSSLELGDSALYFCASSVVEGGPTDEQFFGPGTRLTVL.